These 10 T cell receptor beta chains were all obtained from the same sample, sequenced in a study of T cell responses to AZD1222 COVID-19 vaccine. The table came from immunoSEQ multiplex PCR; TCRdb's copy has only in-frame clones and leaves some out. The table has tens of thousands of clones, around 80% seen once; the top ten hold less than 25%. The sample here was peripheral blood, taken on day 0 of AZD1222 vaccination. These TCRs come from an adult in good health.

The V gene is TRBV6-5, the J gene TRBJ2-7; 8 bases match TRBD1. Germline assignment: CDR1 MNHEY and CDR2 SVGAGI. CDR3 length equals 11 residues. The J segment lost 5 bases and the V segment lost 8 bases, leaving 2 bases of the junction unmatched. The CDR3 loop reads CASSGGNEQYF. Written as DNA, the CDR3 is TGTGCCAGCTCAGGGGGCAACGAGCAGTACTTC.

V gene TRBV5-4 combines with J gene TRBJ2-2; TRBD1 matches 9 bases. The CDR3 length is 17 residues. The V segment lost 4 bases and the J segment 1 base; nucleotides outside the gene matches: 8. Germline CDR1 is SGHNT and CDR2 is YYREEE (reference sequence). The CDR3, as DNA: TGTGCCAGCAGCCCCGGACAGGGGAACAGGAACACCGGGGAGCTGTTTTTT. It is translated as CASSPGQGNRNTGELFF.

This clone is medium-sized in the sample. This sequence joins TRBV7-9 and TRBJ2-2, with a weak D call TRBD1 (6 bases). The CDR3 is 14 residues long. In germline, CDR1 is SEHNR, CDR2 FQNEAQ (reference sequence). Trimming pared 5 bases from V and 1 base from J, leaving 8 bases between. DNA for the CDR3: TGTGCCAGCAGCAAGGGACAGAACACCGGGGAGCTGTTTTTT. It encodes CASSKGQNTGELFF. Full variable domain (remainder filled in from reference TRBV7-9 and TRBJ2-2): DTGVSQNPRHKITKRGQNVTFRCDPISEHNRLYWYRQTLGQGPEFLTYFQNEAQLEKSRLLSDRFSAERPKGSFSTLEIQRTEQGDSAMYLCASSKGQNTGELFFGEGSRLTVL.

The gene calls are TRBV9 and TRBJ1-1; D might be TRBD1 (6 bases). The CDR3 covers 16 residues. CDR1 is SGDLS, CDR2 YYNGEE, per germline. V lost 2 bases to trimming and J lost 6 bases, with 20 bases between them. The CDR3: CASSVYHTGFTSEAFF. For the CDR3, the DNA is TGTGCCAGCAGCGTCTACCACACAGGGTTTACCTCTGAAGCTTTCTTT.

This sequence joins TRBV7-2 and TRBJ2-3; D is undetermined. V lost 5 bases and J 4 bases, leaving 10 bases between the germline ends. This CDR3 region has 13 residues. Germline lookup yields CDR1 SGHTA and CDR2 FQGNSA. The CDR3 DNA follows: TGTGCCAGCAGCCAATATGGGGCAGATACGCAGTATTTT. Amino acid sequence: CASSQYGADTQYF.

In its sample, this clone was seen once. This chain connects TRBV5-6 to TRBJ2-1, with no clear D. There are 14 residues in the CDR3. Per germline, CDR1 SGHDT and CDR2 YYEEEE. Trimming shortened V by 0 bases and J by 4 bases, and 8 bases separated the two germline ends. Here the CDR3 reads CASSLAHPYNEQFF. The CDR3 nucleotides are TGTGCCAGCAGCTTGGCCCATCCTTACAATGAGCAGTTCTTC.

This clone showed up just a few times. The chain employs TRBV18 and TRBJ1-5; D is perhaps TRBD1 (5 bases). Per the germline V gene, CDR1 is KGHSH and CDR2 is LQKENI. Trimming shortened V by 2 bases and J by 1 base, and 12 bases separated the two germline ends. This CDR3 is 16 amino acids long. The chain's CDR3 is CASSPVGPPSNQPQHF. Here the CDR3 DNA reads TGTGCCAGCTCACCAGTGGGGCCCCCCAGCAATCAGCCCCAGCATTTT.

The chain couples TRBV7-8 to TRBJ1-5; D possibly corresponds to TRBD1 (6 bases). The CDR3 covers 18 residues. Deletions cut 3 bases from V and 0 bases from J, with 18 bases between. The V gene's germline CDR1 is SGHVS and CDR2 FQNEAQ. The chain's CDR3 is CASSLRSRGLYSNQPQHF. The DNA for the CDR3 is TGTGCCAGCAGCTTGAGGTCCAGGGGCCTATATAGCAATCAGCCCCAGCATTTT.

The CDR3 bases are TGTGCCAGCAGCTTGGGCAGGGACAGGGGCAGGTTCAGAGAGACCCAGTACTTC. Its translation is CASSLGRDRGRFRETQYF. This chain links TRBV5-6 with TRBJ2-5; 10 nucleotides align to TRBD1. CDR1 SGHDT and CDR2 YYEEEE come from the germline V gene. V trimming: 0 bases; J trimming: 4 bases; junction bases outside the gene matches: 12. This CDR3 is 18 amino acids long.

This clone has a single count. This chain joins TRBV2 and TRBJ2-1, with D perhaps matching TRBD2 (6 bases). Germline V gene data show CDR1 as SNHLY and CDR2 as FYNNEI. V was shortened by 2 bases and J by 8 bases, with 7 bases between the two germline ends. The CDR3 spans 12 residues. CDR3 DNA: TGTGCCAGCAGTGAACCGGGGGATGAGCAGTTCTTC. It translates to CASSEPGDEQFF.